What follows describes a single TCR beta chain. Antigen unknown. The CDR3 totals 11 residues. Per germline, CDR1 SGHTA and CDR2 FQGTGA. The data derive from a study of CXCR3-negative and CXCR3-positive naive CD8 T cells. General study points: Naive cells that were CXCR3-positive had more hydrophobic TRB CDR3s (compared with CXCR3-negative naive cells).

UMI labels and 5' RACE were used to prepare the TRB cDNA libraries. Each CDR3 protein gets one entry in TCRdb, which reprocessed the 5' RACE reads and gives no DNA. The repertoire table contains roughly 100,000 distinct CDR3 sequences. Those CD8+ T cells considered naive were CD45RO-CCR7+CD27+CD95-. Material: naive CXCR3- CD8+ T cells from blood. Sample subset: CD45RO-CCR7+CD27+CD95- naive CD8+ T cells lacking CXCR3 (TNR3-). This sequence was found in a human donor in good health. Some clones in this sample may be carry-over from other donors' samples. V is TRBV7-3 and J is TRBJ2-1. The CDR3: CASGQINEQFF.